Shown below are 9 T cell receptor beta chains from a single sample sequenced in a study of shared clonotypes between healthy human individuals. Clones were sequenced by immunoSEQ multiplex PCR, and TCRdb holds only the in-frame ones, with some missing. The repertoire holds around 1.9 million clones, with approximately 94% as singletons. Naive CD8 populations comprised CD45RO-negative cells positively selected for CCR7, excluding terminally differentiated effector memory CD45RA+ cells. Sequencing used naive CD8+ T cells from PBMCs. The receptors were sampled from a man between 18 and 29 years old in good health. Some clones in this sample may be carry-over from other donors' samples.

V usage is TRBV5-6 and J usage is TRBJ2-1; the D is unclear. This CDR3 contains 15 residues. The germline V gene encodes CDR1 SGHDT and CDR2 YYEEEE. V was pared by 0 bases and J by 2 bases, with 9 bases between. CDR3 sequence reads: CASSLGGPTYNEQFF. The CDR3 DNA reads TGTGCCAGCAGCTTGGGCGGTCCCACCTACAATGAGCAGTTCTTC.

The V gene is TRBV9, the J gene TRBJ2-7, with D perhaps TRBD2 (5 bases). The CDR3 is 16 residues long. V shed 4 bases and J shed 0 bases, with 17 bases lying between them. Germline V lookup: CDR1 SGDLS, CDR2 YYNGEE. CDR3 nucleotides: TGTGCCAGCAGCTTGTCCCGGGAACCTCACTCCTACGAGCAGTACTTC. It specifies CASSLSREPHSYEQYF.

CDR3 residues: CASTPGGMNTEAFF. CDR3 sequence (DNA): TGCGCCAGCACCCCTGGGGGCATGAACACTGAAGCTTTCTTT. The chain recombines TRBV5-1 with TRBJ1-1; possible D gene TRBD1, 6 bases. This CDR3 is 14 amino acids long. Germline CDR1 reads SGHRS; CDR2 reads YFSETQ. V gave up 6 bases and J gave up 0 bases, with 12 bases separating them.

The chain joins TRBV28 to TRBJ2-7; 9 nucleotides line up with TRBD2. The CDR3 sequence is 14 residues long. The V and J ends lost 8 bases and 2 bases, in that order; junction bases with no gene match: 7. Germline-derived CDR1 and CDR2 are MDHEN and SYDVKM. CDR3 region: CASLAGRLTYEQYF. The CDR3 DNA reads as TGTGCCAGCCTAGCGGGGAGATTAACCTACGAGCAGTACTTC.

The rearrangement uses TRBV7-8 and TRBJ2-1; TRBD2 aligns across 7 bases. The germline V gene has CDR1 SGHVS and CDR2 FQNEAQ. The CDR3 is 15 residues long. V dropped 2 bases and J dropped 5; count of bases not matched to a gene: 6. The CDR3 nucleotides are TGTGCCAGCAGCTTATGGCTAGCGGAGAACAATGAGCAGTTCTTC. Its translation is CASSLWLAENNEQFF.

The chain uses TRBV6-6 and TRBJ2-7; weak D call: TRBD1 (6 bases). CDR1 and CDR2 from the germline V gene are MNHNY and SVGAGI (reference sequence). V was shortened by 2 bases and J by 7 bases, with 12 bases between the two germline ends. The CDR3 has 13 residues. CDR3 loop: CASSYEDRWEQYF. The CDR3 nucleotides are TGTGCCAGCAGTTACGAGGACAGATGGGAGCAGTACTTC.

V usage is TRBV5-1 and J usage is TRBJ2-7, with a weak D call TRBD1 (6 bases). Germline assignment: CDR1 SGHRS and CDR2 YFSETQ. Trimming took off 9 bases at V and 3 bases at J, with 16 bases between the two ends. The CDR3 is 13 amino acids. This CDR3 is CATSPDSDYEQYF. In DNA, the CDR3 is TGCGCCACCTCCCCGGACAGCGACTACGAGCAGTACTTC.

This clone was picked up a small number of times. The CDR3 is CASSISLTGGGYGYTF. For the CDR3, the DNA is TGTGCCAGTAGTATTTCGTTAACAGGGGGCGGCTATGGCTACACCTTC. The chain employs TRBV19 and TRBJ1-2; TRBD1 matches at 9 bases. This CDR3 contains 16 residues. Unmatched junction bases numbered 9, after V lost 3 bases and J lost 4 bases. Germline V gene data show CDR1 as LNHDA and CDR2 as SQIVND (reference sequence).

This chain joins TRBV28 and TRBJ2-4; D not certain. Germline CDR1 MDHEN, CDR2 SYDVKM. Trimming took off 3 bases at V and 7 bases at J, with 7 bases between the two ends. This CDR3 contains 12 residues. CDR3 residues: CASSLPGNIQYF. CDR3 coding DNA: TGTGCCAGCAGTTTGCCCGGGAACATTCAGTACTTC. Full variable domain (outside the CDR3, taken from reference TRBV28 and TRBJ2-4): DVKVTQSSRYLVKRTGEKVFLECVQDMDHENMFWYRQDPGLGLRLIYFSYDVKMKEKGDIPEGYSVSREKKERFSLILESASTNQTSMYLCASSLPGNIQYFGAGTRLSVL.